Presented here are 11 T cell receptor beta chains from one specimen sequenced in a study of neoadjuvant anti-PD-1 for oral cavity cancer. Profiled with immunoSEQ multiplex PCR; TCRdb holds only in-frame clones, not every one. Among about 8,400 clones, 70% were seen once, and the ten largest hold under 3%. Time point here: after neoadjuvant nivolumab, at surgical resection. The input for sequencing was PBMCs, taken after nivolumab (anti-PD-1) treatment. These receptors came from a person between 40 and 79 years old with oral cavity squamous cell carcinoma.

The chain uses TRBV5-6 and TRBJ2-3, with 8 bases lining up with TRBD2. CDR3 length: 18 amino acids. Germline V gene sequence: CDR1 SGHDT, CDR2 YYEEEE. Trimming took 4 bases from V and 1 from J; bases not matched to a gene: 14. In DNA form, the CDR3 reads TGTGCCAGCAGCCAATACCCGGGACTAGTCATGGGCACAGATACGCAGTATTTT. Translating it yields CASSQYPGLVMGTDTQYF. Supplemented by reference TRBV5-6 and TRBJ2-3, the full variable domain reads DAGVTQSPTHLIKTRGQQVTLRCSPKSGHDTVSWYQQALGQGPQFIFQYYEEEERQRGNFPDRFSGHQFPNYSSELNVNALLLGDSALYLCASSQYPGLVMGTDTQYFGPGTRLTVL.

The chain joins TRBV5-1 to TRBJ2-5, with 7 nucleotides matching TRBD2. The CDR3 consists of 16 residues. After removal of 0 bases from V and 3 bases from J, the junction contained 8 bases not matched to a gene. The germline gives CDR1 SGHRS, CDR2 YFSETQ. CDR3: CASSLEPAGKEETQYF. Written as DNA, the CDR3 is TGCGCCAGCAGCTTGGAGCCAGCGGGGAAGGAAGAGACCCAGTACTTC.

Written as DNA, the CDR3 is TGTGCCAGCAGCTCGGGACAGGGTGTGAACGAGCAGTACTTC. Its translation: CASSSGQGVNEQYF. The chain recombines TRBV25-1 with TRBJ2-7, with TRBD1 identical over 9 bases. CDR3 size: 14 residues. Germline V gene lookup returns CDR1 MGHDK and CDR2 SYGVNS. Trimming removed 6 bases from V and 5 bases from J; junction bases left unmatched: 8.

This clone appeared a few times. The chain carries TRBV2 and TRBJ2-7; 9 nucleotides match TRBD1. From germline, CDR1 is SNHLY and CDR2 FYNNEI. This CDR3 is 14 amino acids long. V gave up 5 bases and J gave up 5 bases; unmatched junction bases: 7. The CDR3 DNA sequence: TGTGCCAGCAGTTCCGGGACAGGGTCCCACGAGCAGTACTTC. This gives the protein CASSSGTGSHEQYF.

This clone turned up a few times. The chain combines TRBV5-4 with TRBJ1-1; 9 bases match TRBD1. Per germline, CDR1 SGHNT and CDR2 YYREEE (reference sequence). CDR3 length: 15 amino acids. The V segment lost 7 bases and the J segment 1 base; nucleotides outside the gene matches: 8. CDR3 sequence reads: CASGYPQGANTEAFF. In DNA form, the CDR3 reads TGTGCCAGCGGATACCCACAGGGGGCGAACACTGAAGCTTTCTTT.

The rearrangement joins TRBV19 to TRBJ1-2; 8 nucleotides line up with TRBD1. The V and J ends lost 5 bases and 6 bases, in that order; junction bases with no gene match: 2. This CDR3 comprises 12 residues. CDR1 is LNHDA and CDR2 is SQIVND in the germline V gene (reference sequence). The CDR3 sequence is CASSGQGHGYTF. Here the CDR3 DNA reads TGTGCCAGTAGTGGACAGGGCCATGGCTACACCTTC.

The V call is TRBV5-1, the J call TRBJ2-7; D unclear. The V gene's germline CDR1 is SGHRS and CDR2 YFSETQ. The V gene lost 0 bases and the J gene lost 2 bases, with 9 bases spanning the gap. The CDR3 sequence is 14 residues long. The CDR3 protein is CASSLASETYEQYF. The CDR3 bases are TGCGCCAGCAGCTTGGCTTCGGAAACCTACGAGCAGTACTTC.

This chain joins TRBV9 and TRBJ2-3; 10 bases agree with TRBD1. Unmatched junction bases numbered 8, after V lost 0 bases and J lost 1 base. The V gene's germline CDR1 is SGDLS and CDR2 YYNGEE. The CDR3 runs to 18 residues. In DNA, the CDR3 is TGTGCCAGCAGCGTAGGAGCGAGCGGACAGGGGGGCACAGATACGCAGTATTTT. It yields the protein CASSVGASGQGGTDTQYF.

The genes are TRBV4-3 and TRBJ1-1; no reliable D call. In germline, CDR1 is LGHNA, CDR2 YSLEER. The CDR3 covers 16 residues. The germline V and J ends were trimmed by 1 base and 1 base, with 13 bases remaining between them. CDR3 sequence: CASSQVAWQRNTEAFF. The CDR3 nucleotides are TGCGCCAGCAGCCAAGTAGCGTGGCAGCGGAACACTGAAGCTTTCTTT.

V and J are TRBV7-9 and TRBJ2-7; 8 bases agree with TRBD1. CDR1 and CDR2 from the germline V gene are SEHNR and FQNEAQ (reference sequence). The V gene end was trimmed by 5 bases and the J gene end by 5 bases; junction bases not matched to a gene: 8. The CDR3 has 14 residues. The CDR3 coding sequence is TGTGCCAGCAGCATCCGGACAGGGTTCAACGAGCAGTACTTC. It codes for CASSIRTGFNEQYF.

The chain is built from TRBV23-1 and TRBJ1-1; D remains unclear. TRBV23-1 is identified as an open reading frame with a role that is uncertain. V lost 2 bases and J 0 bases, leaving 4 bases between the germline ends. The CDR3 covers 13 residues. CDR3 residues: CASSQKLNTEAFF. The DNA for the CDR3 is TGCGCCAGCAGTCAAAAGTTGAACACTGAAGCTTTCTTT.